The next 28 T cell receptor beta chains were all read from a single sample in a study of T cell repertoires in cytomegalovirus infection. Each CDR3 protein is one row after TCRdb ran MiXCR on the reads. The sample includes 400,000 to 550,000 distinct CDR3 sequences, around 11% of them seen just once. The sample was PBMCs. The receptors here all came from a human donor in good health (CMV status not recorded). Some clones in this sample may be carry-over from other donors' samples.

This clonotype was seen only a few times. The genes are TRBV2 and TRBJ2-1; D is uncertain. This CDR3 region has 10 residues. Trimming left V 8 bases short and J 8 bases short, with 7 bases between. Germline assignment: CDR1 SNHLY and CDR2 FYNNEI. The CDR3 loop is CASSGDEQFF. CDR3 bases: TGTGCCAGCTCCGGAGATGAGCAGTTCTTC.

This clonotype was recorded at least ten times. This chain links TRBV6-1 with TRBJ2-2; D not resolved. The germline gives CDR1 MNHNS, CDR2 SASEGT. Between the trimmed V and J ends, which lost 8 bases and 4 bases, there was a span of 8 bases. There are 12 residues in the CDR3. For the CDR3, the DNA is TGTGCCAGCGCGATGGGCACCGGGGAGCTGTTTTTT. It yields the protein CASAMGTGELFF.

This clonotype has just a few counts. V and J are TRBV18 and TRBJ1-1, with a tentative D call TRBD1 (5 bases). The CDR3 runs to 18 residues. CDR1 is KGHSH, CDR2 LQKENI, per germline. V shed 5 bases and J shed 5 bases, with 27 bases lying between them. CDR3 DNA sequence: TGTGCCAGCTCAACTTACCCCGCTGAAGTCGGCGGGGCTACTGAAGCTTTCTTT. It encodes CASSTYPAEVGGATEAFF.

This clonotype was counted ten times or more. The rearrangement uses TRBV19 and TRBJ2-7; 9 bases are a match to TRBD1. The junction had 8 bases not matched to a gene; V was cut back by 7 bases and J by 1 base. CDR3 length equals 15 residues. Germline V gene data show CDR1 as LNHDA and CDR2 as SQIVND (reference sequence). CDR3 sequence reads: CASKKGQGTSYEQYF. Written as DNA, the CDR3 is TGTGCCAGTAAAAAGGGACAGGGAACATCCTACGAGCAGTACTTC.

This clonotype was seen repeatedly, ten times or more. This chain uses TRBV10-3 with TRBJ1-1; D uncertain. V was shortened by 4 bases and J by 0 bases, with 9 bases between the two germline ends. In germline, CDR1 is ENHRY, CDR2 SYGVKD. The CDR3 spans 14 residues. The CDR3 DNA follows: TGTGCCATCAGTGTGGGCGGGCTGAACACTGAAGCTTTCTTT. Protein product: CAISVGGLNTEAFF.

DNA for the CDR3: TGTGCCAGTAGTATCGGCGGGAGAAGTGAGCAGTTCTTC. It specifies CASSIGGRSEQFF. The chain couples TRBV19 to TRBJ2-1, with TRBD2 matching 7 bases. CDR1 and CDR2 from the germline V gene are LNHDA and SQIVND (reference sequence). Trimming at V came to 3 bases and at J to 9 bases, leaving 5 bases not matched to a gene. This CDR3 region has 13 residues.

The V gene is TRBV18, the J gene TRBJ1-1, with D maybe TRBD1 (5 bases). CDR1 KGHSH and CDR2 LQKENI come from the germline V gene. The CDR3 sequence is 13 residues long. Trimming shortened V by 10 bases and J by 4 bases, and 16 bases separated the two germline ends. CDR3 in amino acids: CATIPEGSTEAFF. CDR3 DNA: TGTGCCACCATCCCGGAGGGGAGCACTGAAGCTTTCTTT.

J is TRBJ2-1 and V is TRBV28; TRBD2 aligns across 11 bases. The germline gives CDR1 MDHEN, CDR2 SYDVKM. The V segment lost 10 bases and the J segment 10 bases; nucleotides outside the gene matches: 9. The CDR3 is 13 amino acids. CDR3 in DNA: TGTGCCACCCCACTAGCGGGAGTTTGCGAGCAGTTCTTC. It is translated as CATPLAGVCEQFF.

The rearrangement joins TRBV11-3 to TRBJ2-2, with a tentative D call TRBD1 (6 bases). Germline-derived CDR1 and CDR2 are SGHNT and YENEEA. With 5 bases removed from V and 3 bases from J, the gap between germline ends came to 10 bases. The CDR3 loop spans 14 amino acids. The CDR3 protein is CASSNPGDTGELFF. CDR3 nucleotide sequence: TGTGCCAGCAGCAACCCAGGGGACACCGGGGAGCTGTTTTTT. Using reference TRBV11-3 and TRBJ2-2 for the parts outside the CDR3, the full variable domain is EAGVVQSPRYKIIEKKQPVAFWCNPISGHNTLYWYLQNLGQGPELLIRYENEEAVDDSQLPKDRFSAERLKGVDSTLKIQPAELGDSAVYLCASSNPGDTGELFFGEGSRLTVL.

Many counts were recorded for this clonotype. The CDR3 DNA follows: TGTGCCAGCAGCACGGGAGACCAAGAGACCCAGTACTTC. Its protein product is CASSTGDQETQYF. The rearrangement joins TRBV5-4 to TRBJ2-5; TRBD2 is a possible D gene (6 bases). With 4 bases removed from V and 0 bases from J, the gap between germline ends came to 7 bases. The length of the CDR3 is 13 residues. The germline gives CDR1 SGHNT, CDR2 YYREEE (reference sequence).

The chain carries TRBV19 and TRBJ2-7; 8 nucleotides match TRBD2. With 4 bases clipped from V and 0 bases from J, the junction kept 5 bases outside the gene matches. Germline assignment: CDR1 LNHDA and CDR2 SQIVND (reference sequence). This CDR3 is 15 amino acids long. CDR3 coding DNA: TGTGCCAGTAGTACCTCAAGCGGGAGCTCCTACGAGCAGTACTTC. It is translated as CASSTSSGSSYEQYF. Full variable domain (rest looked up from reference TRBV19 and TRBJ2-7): DGGITQSPKYLFRKEGQNVTLSCEQNLNHDAMYWYRQDPGQGLRLIYYSQIVNDFQKGDIAEGYSVSREKKESFPLTVTSAQKNPTAFYLCASSTSSGSSYEQYFGPGTRLTVT.

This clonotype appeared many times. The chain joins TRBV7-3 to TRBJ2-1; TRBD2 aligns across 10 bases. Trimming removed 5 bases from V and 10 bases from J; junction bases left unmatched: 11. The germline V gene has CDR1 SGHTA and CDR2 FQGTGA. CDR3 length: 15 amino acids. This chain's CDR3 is CASSKAGGPLTEQFF. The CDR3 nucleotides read TGTGCCAGCAGCAAAGCGGGAGGGCCTTTGACGGAGCAGTTCTTC.

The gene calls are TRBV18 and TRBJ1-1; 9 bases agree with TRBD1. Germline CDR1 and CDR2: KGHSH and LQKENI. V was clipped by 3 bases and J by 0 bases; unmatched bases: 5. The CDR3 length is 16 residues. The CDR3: CASSPQGQGMNTEAFF. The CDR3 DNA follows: TGTGCCAGCTCACCCCAGGGACAGGGAATGAACACTGAAGCTTTCTTT.

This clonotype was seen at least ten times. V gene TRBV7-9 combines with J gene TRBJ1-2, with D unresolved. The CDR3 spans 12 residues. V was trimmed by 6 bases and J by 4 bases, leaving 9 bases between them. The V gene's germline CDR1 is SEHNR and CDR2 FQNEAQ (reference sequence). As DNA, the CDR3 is TGTGCCAGCAGAAAGGACGTCTATGGCTACACCTTC. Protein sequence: CASRKDVYGYTF.

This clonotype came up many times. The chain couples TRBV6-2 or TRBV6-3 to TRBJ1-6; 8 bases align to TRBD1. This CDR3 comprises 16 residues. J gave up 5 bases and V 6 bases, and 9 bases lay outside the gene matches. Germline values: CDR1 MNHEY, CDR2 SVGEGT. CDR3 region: CASSTDWTGNNSPLHF. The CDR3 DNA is TGTGCCAGCAGCACTGATTGGACAGGGAATAATTCACCCCTCCACTTT.

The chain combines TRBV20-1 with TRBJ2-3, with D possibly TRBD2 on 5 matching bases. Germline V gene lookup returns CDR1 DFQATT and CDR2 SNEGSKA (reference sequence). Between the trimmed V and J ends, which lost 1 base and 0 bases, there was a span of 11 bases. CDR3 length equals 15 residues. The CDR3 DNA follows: TGCAGTGCTAGAGGAGGGATCTCTAGCACAGATACGCAGTATTTT. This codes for CSARGGISSTDTQYF.

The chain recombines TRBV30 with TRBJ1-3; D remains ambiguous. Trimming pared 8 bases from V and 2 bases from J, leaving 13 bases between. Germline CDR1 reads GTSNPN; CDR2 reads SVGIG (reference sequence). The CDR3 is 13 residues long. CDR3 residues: CALSGVPGNTIYF. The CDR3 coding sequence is TGTGCCCTGAGTGGAGTTCCTGGAAACACCATATATTTT.

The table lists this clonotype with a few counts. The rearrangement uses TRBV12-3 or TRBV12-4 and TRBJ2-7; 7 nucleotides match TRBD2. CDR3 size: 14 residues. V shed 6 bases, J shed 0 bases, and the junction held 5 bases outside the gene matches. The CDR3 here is CASRSSGGSYEQYF. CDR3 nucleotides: TGTGCCAGCAGATCTAGCGGCGGCTCCTACGAGCAGTACTTC.

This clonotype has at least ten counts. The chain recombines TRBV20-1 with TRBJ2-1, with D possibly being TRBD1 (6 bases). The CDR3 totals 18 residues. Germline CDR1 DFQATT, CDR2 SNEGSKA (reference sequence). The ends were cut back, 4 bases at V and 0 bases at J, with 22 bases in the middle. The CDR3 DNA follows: TGCAGTGCTAACCCCAGGGGTTTTTTCTCGAGCTCCTACAATGAGCAGTTCTTC. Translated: CSANPRGFFSSSYNEQFF.

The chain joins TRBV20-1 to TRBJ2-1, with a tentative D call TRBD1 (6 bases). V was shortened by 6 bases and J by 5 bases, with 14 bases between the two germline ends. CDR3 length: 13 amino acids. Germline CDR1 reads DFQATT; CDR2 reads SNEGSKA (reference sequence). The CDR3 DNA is TGCAGTGCCTTAGGACAGTCCCACAATGAGCAGTTCTTC. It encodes CSALGQSHNEQFF.

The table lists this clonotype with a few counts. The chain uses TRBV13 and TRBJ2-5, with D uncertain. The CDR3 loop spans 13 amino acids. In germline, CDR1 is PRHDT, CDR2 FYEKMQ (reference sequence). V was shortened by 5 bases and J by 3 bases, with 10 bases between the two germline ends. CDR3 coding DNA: TGTGCCAGCAGCCCCTGGGTAGAAGAGACCCAGTACTTC. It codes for CASSPWVEETQYF.

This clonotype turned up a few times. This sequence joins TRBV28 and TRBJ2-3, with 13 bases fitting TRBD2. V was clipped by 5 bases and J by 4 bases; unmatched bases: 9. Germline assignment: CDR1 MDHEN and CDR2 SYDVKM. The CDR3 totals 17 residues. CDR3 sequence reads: CASSTGLAGVAADTQYF. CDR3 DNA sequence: TGTGCCAGCAGTACCGGACTAGCGGGAGTGGCAGCAGATACGCAGTATTTT.

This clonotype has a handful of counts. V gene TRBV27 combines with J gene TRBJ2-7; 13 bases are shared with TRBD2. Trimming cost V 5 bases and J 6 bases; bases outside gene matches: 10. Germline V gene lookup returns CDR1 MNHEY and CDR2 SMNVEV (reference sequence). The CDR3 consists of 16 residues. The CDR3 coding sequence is TGTGCCAGCAGTCCCGGACTAGCGGGAGTTGTTAGCGAGCAGTACTTC. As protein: CASSPGLAGVVSEQYF.

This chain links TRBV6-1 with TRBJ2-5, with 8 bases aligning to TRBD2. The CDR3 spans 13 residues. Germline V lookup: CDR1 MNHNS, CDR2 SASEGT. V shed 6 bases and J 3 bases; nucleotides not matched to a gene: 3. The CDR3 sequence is CASRGTSEETQYF. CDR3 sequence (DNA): TGTGCCAGCAGAGGGACTAGTGAAGAGACCCAGTACTTC.

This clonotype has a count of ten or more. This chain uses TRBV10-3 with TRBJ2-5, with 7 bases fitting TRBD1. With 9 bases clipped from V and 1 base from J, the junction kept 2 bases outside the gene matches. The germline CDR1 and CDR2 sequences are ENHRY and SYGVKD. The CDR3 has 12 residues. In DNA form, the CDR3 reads TGTGCCATAGGGGACAGCCAAGAGACCCAGTACTTC. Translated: CAIGDSQETQYF.

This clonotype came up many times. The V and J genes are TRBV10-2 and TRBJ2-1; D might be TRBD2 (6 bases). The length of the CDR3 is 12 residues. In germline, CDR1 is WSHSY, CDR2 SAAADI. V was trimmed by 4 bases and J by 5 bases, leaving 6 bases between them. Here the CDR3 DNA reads TGCGCCAGCAGTGCGGGAGACAATGAGCAGTTCTTC. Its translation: CASSAGDNEQFF.

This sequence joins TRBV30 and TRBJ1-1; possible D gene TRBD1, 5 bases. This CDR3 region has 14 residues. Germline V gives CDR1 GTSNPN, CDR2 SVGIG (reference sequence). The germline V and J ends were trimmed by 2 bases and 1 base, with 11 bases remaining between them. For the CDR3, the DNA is TGTGCCTGGAGTACACAGGCAAAGAACACTGAAGCTTTCTTT. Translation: CAWSTQAKNTEAFF.

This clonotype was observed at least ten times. The CDR3 DNA reads as TGTGCCAGCAGGCTCGGGGCCAATTCACCCCTCCACTTT. Residues: CASRLGANSPLHF. The chain recombines TRBV12-3 or TRBV12-4 with TRBJ1-6, with D perhaps matching TRBD1 (5 bases). Trimming stripped 6 bases from V and 7 bases from J, with 10 bases between. The CDR3 is made up of 13 amino acids.